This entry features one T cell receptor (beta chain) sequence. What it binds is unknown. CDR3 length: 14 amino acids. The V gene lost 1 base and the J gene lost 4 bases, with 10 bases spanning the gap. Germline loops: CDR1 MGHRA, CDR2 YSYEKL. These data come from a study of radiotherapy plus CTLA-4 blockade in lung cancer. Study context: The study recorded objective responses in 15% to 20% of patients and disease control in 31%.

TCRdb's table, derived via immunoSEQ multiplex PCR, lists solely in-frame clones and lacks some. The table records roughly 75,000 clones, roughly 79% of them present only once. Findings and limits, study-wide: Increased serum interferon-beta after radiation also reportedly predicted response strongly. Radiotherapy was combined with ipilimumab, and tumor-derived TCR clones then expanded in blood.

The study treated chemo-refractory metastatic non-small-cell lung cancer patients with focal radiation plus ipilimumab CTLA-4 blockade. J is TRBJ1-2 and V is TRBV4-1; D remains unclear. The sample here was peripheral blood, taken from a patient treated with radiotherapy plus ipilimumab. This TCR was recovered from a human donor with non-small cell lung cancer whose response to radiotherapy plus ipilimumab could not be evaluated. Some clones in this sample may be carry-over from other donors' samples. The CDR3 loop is CASSQGEFSYGYTF. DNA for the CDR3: TGCGCCAGCAGCCAAGGGGAGTTTAGCTATGGCTACACCTTC.